These 26 T cell receptor beta chains share one sample of origin, sequenced in a study of CD8+ T cells in alopecia areata (dated by TCRdb to 2016 to 2019). The time point tag for this specimen amounts to: baseline before oral tofacitinib. Receptor libraries were prepared by the immunoSEQ multiplex PCR assay. To provide template for TCR sequencing, every sample had RNA extracted and reverse transcribed into cDNA. TCRdb retrieved this table from immuneACCESS and kept in-frame rearrangements only. Not all clones are present; in checked studies, unresolved V genes account for under half, and no reason is known for the remainder. For this sample there are some 130,000 clones; roughly 50% appear just once. The top ten constitute 5% to 7.5% of the sample. Here the sequenced sample was CD4+ T cells sorted from blood, taken at week 0. These receptors were obtained from a human donor with alopecia areata.

The V call is TRBV7-2, the J call TRBJ2-5; 10 bases agree with TRBD2. V gave up 3 bases and J gave up 1 base; unmatched junction bases: 2. Per the germline V gene, CDR1 is SGHTA and CDR2 is FQGNSA. The CDR3 length is 15 residues. For the CDR3, the DNA is TGTGCCAGCAGCTTCCAGCGGGGGGGCCAAGAGACCCAGTACTTC. Translating gives CASSFQRGGQETQYF. The full variable domain, rest sourced from reference TRBV7-2 and TRBJ2-5, is GAGVSQSPSNKVTEKGKDVELRCDPISGHTALYWYRQSLGQGLEFLIYFQGNSAPDKSGLPSDRFSAERTGGSVSTLTIQRTQQEDSAVYLCASSFQRGGQETQYFGPGTRLLVL.

J is TRBJ2-7 and V is TRBV15; possibly TRBD2 for D (5 bases). The CDR3 has 13 residues. Germline V gene sequence: CDR1 LNHNV, CDR2 YYDKDF (reference sequence). Trimming removed 0 bases from V and 6 bases from J, with 9 bases in between. In DNA, the CDR3 is TGTGCCACCAGCAGAGACGGCCGGGGCGAGCAGTACTTC. This codes for CATSRDGRGEQYF.

The sample holds a few counts of this clone. The rearrangement joins TRBV15 to TRBJ1-6; D ambiguous. Germline V lookup: CDR1 LNHNV, CDR2 YYDKDF (reference sequence). There are 14 residues in the CDR3. With 0 bases removed from V and 7 bases from J, the gap between germline ends came to 7 bases. CDR3 sequence reads: CATSRDRDNSPLHF. The CDR3, as DNA: TGTGCCACCAGCAGAGACAGAGACAATTCACCCCTCCACTTT.

The chain combines TRBV2 with TRBJ1-1; 8 bases align to TRBD1. Losses at the gene ends were 7 bases for V and 0 bases for J; bases not matched to a gene: 4. Per the germline V gene, CDR1 is SNHLY and CDR2 is FYNNEI. The CDR3 runs 14 residues. In DNA, the CDR3 is TGTGCCAGCACGCAGGACAGGGTGAACACTGAAGCTTTCTTT. Its translation is CASTQDRVNTEAFF.

The chain carries TRBV29-1 and TRBJ2-5; D call uncertain. Deletions cut 4 bases from V and 5 bases from J, with 8 bases between. Germline CDR1 and CDR2: SQVTM and ANQGSEA. CDR3 length: 11 amino acids. DNA for the CDR3: TGCAGCGTTGTAGTGGGTGAGACCCAGTACTTC. It specifies CSVVVGETQYF.

This clone appeared a few times. The chain combines TRBV5-1 with TRBJ1-2; the match to TRBD1 covers 9 bases. The CDR3 loop spans 14 amino acids. V dropped 4 bases and J dropped 8; count of bases not matched to a gene: 9. CDR1 SGHRS and CDR2 YFSETQ come from the germline V gene. The CDR3 nucleotides are TGCGCCAGCAGCATCCCGGGACAGGGTGGAGGCTACACCTTC. This encodes CASSIPGQGGGYTF.

Only one count was recorded for this clone. This CDR3 is CSVDRGAGGDEQYF. CDR3 coding DNA: TGCAGCGTTGACCGGGGTGCAGGGGGCGACGAGCAGTACTTC. The chain joins TRBV29-1 to TRBJ2-7; TRBD1 matches 8 bases. Losses at the gene ends were 3 bases for V and 5 bases for J; bases not matched to a gene: 9. Germline CDR1 is SQVTM and CDR2 is ANQGSEA. The CDR3 is 14 residues long.

V and J are TRBV10-3 and TRBJ2-7; D is unresolved. V was cut by 0 bases and J by 0 bases, with 6 bases left in between. Per germline, CDR1 ENHRY and CDR2 SYGVKD. The length of the CDR3 is 14 residues. The CDR3 DNA is TGTGCCATCAGTGAGTCCGAGAGCTCCTACGAGCAGTACTTC. Protein: CAISESESSYEQYF.

A word on this clone: Other DNA sequences in this sample translate to the same CDR3. This chain uses TRBV29-1 with TRBJ1-1, with D possibly being TRBD1 (5 bases). Germline V lookup: CDR1 SQVTM, CDR2 ANQGSEA. V lost 4 bases to trimming and J lost 5 bases, with 5 bases between them. The CDR3 runs 10 residues. CDR3 nucleotide sequence: TGCAGCGTTGGGGGGACTGAAGCTTTCTTT. Translating gives CSVGGTEAFF.

This clone was seen once. Other DNA sequences in the sample encode the same CDR3. The rearrangement uses TRBV6-5 and TRBJ2-1; the match to TRBD2 covers 11 bases. The germline V gene encodes CDR1 MNHEY and CDR2 SVGAGI. This CDR3 spans 15 amino acids. With V trimmed by 0 bases and J by 6 bases, 1 base remained unmatched. The CDR3 region is CASSYSGTSGNEQFF. In DNA, the CDR3 is TGTGCCAGCAGTTACTCGGGGACTAGCGGCAATGAGCAGTTCTTC.

There are a few counts of this clone. This chain connects TRBV18 to TRBJ2-7; D not resolved. V gave up 5 bases and J gave up 1 base, with 9 bases separating them. There are 13 residues in the CDR3. Germline V gene sequence: CDR1 KGHSH, CDR2 LQKENI. CDR3 sequence: CASSSGPSYEQYF. The CDR3 DNA reads TGTGCCAGCTCATCCGGACCTTCCTACGAGCAGTACTTC.

This chain joins TRBV2 and TRBJ1-2; 10 nucleotides align to TRBD1. This CDR3 has 15 amino acids. Germline V lookup: CDR1 SNHLY, CDR2 FYNNEI. J was trimmed by 7 bases and V by 6 bases; bases with no gene match: 11. The DNA of the CDR3 is TGTGCCAGCAGCCCCATCCGGGACAGGGGAGCTGGCTACACCTTC. It specifies CASSPIRDRGAGYTF.

This chain connects TRBV5-1 to TRBJ2-3, with D unclear. V was shortened by 4 bases and J by 0 bases, with 15 bases between the two germline ends. The germline V gene encodes CDR1 SGHRS and CDR2 YFSETQ. The CDR3 covers 16 residues. The CDR3 DNA is TGCGCCAGCAGCCGTAAAGAGACACTTAGCACAGATACGCAGTATTTT. Translating gives CASSRKETLSTDTQYF.

In its sample, this clone was seen a few times. The chain recombines TRBV29-1 with TRBJ2-2, with TRBD2 matching over 13 bases. This CDR3 spans 15 amino acids. Germline V gene data show CDR1 as SQVTM and CDR2 as ANQGSEA. V gave up 8 bases and J gave up 2 bases; unmatched junction bases: 5. The CDR3 DNA reads as TGCAGCATACGACTAGCGGGGGGCAACACCGGGGAGCTGTTTTTT. Its protein product is CSIRLAGGNTGELFF.

J is TRBJ2-7 and V is TRBV30; possible D gene TRBD2, 5 bases. Trimming stripped 1 base from V and 1 base from J, with 5 bases between. Germline loops: CDR1 GTSNPN, CDR2 SVGIG (reference sequence). This CDR3 is built from 12 residues. The CDR3 loop reads CAWSGLSYEQYF. In DNA, the CDR3 is TGTGCCTGGAGTGGACTATCCTACGAGCAGTACTTC. The variable domain in full, completed from reference TRBV30 and TRBJ2-7, reads SQTIHQWPATLVQPVGSPLSLECTVEGTSNPNLYWYRQAAGRGLQLLFYSVGIGQISSEVPQNLSASRPQDRQFILSSKKLLLSDSGFYLCAWSGLSYEQYFGPGTRLTVT.

The chain carries TRBV27 and TRBJ2-7; TRBD2 aligns across 7 bases. CDR3 size: 13 residues. Germline V gives CDR1 MNHEY, CDR2 SMNVEV (reference sequence). V gave up 5 bases and J gave up 4 bases; unmatched junction bases: 5. CDR3 residues: CASSARSGYEQYF. For the CDR3, the DNA is TGTGCCAGCAGTGCCCGTAGCGGGTACGAGCAGTACTTC.

This CDR3 is CASSPMGSNYGYTF. The CDR3 bases are TGTGCCAGCAGCCCTATGGGCAGTAACTATGGCTACACCTTC. The chain carries TRBV5-6 and TRBJ1-2; D is undetermined. The CDR3 has 14 amino acids. Per the germline V gene, CDR1 is SGHDT and CDR2 is YYEEEE. Trimming took off 4 bases at V and 1 base at J, with 11 bases between the two ends. Supplemented by reference TRBV5-6 and TRBJ1-2, the full variable domain reads DAGVTQSPTHLIKTRGQQVTLRCSPKSGHDTVSWYQQALGQGPQFIFQYYEEEERQRGNFPDRFSGHQFPNYSSELNVNALLLGDSALYLCASSPMGSNYGYTFGSGTRLTVV.

CDR3 in amino acids: CASSYTRSSTVYGYTF. The DNA for the CDR3 is TGTGCCAGCAGTTACACCCGATCCTCGACGGTCTATGGCTACACCTTC. The chain carries TRBV6-5 and TRBJ1-2, with D unresolved. The CDR3 has 16 residues. Trimming left V 2 bases short and J 4 bases short, with 17 bases between. Germline V lookup: CDR1 MNHEY, CDR2 SVGAGI.

The chain employs TRBV30 and TRBJ2-2; 8 bases agree with TRBD2. The junction had 12 bases not matched to a gene; V was cut back by 0 bases and J by 9 bases. The CDR3 runs 16 residues. The germline V gene has CDR1 GTSNPN and CDR2 SVGIG (reference sequence). The CDR3 bases are TGTGCCTGGAGTGTGGGCTCGGGACTAGATCAGCGGGAGCTGTTTTTT. The encoded protein is CAWSVGSGLDQRELFF.

This rearrangement joins TRBV6-5 to TRBJ2-3, with D unclear. Trimming shortened V by 5 bases and J by 2 bases, and 8 bases separated the two germline ends. The V gene's germline CDR1 is MNHEY and CDR2 SVGAGI. The CDR3 has 13 amino acids. CDR3 sequence reads: CASSDSFTDTQYF. The CDR3 DNA sequence: TGTGCCAGCAGTGATAGCTTCACAGATACGCAGTATTTT.

The rearrangement joins TRBV6-5 to TRBJ2-7; a possible D gene is TRBD2 (6 bases). Trimming removed 6 bases at V and 4 bases at J, with 19 bases between. From germline, CDR1 is MNHEY and CDR2 SVGAGI. This CDR3 spans 15 amino acids. The CDR3 DNA is TGTGCCAGCAGCGAAAACCGGGACTTTGGATACGAGCAGTACTTC. It translates to CASSENRDFGYEQYF.

The rearrangement joins TRBV6-5 to TRBJ1-2, with a tentative D call TRBD1 (5 bases). There are 13 residues in the CDR3. V shed 10 bases and J shed 0 bases, with 12 bases lying between them. Per the germline V gene, CDR1 is MNHEY and CDR2 is SVGAGI. CDR3 nucleotide sequence: TGTGCCACCGGGGACGGGGCTAACTATGGCTACACCTTC. This encodes CATGDGANYGYTF.

The gene calls are TRBV6-5 and TRBJ1-5; maybe TRBD1 (5 bases). This CDR3 has 13 residues. Trimming removed 2 bases from V and 5 bases from J, with 7 bases in between. CDR1 and CDR2 from the germline V gene are MNHEY and SVGAGI. The chain's CDR3 is CASSYDRDQPQHF. Written as DNA, the CDR3 is TGTGCCAGCAGTTACGACAGAGATCAGCCCCAGCATTTT.

Of note for this clone: Other nucleotide sequences in the sample specify the same CDR3. The rearrangement uses TRBV7-2 and TRBJ2-7; possible D gene TRBD1, 6 bases. Trimming removed 5 bases from V and 3 bases from J, with 8 bases in between. Germline V lookup: CDR1 SGHTA, CDR2 FQGNSA. CDR3 length: 12 amino acids. The CDR3 DNA reads TGTGCCAGCAGCACACAGGGCTACGAGCAGTACTTC. Translated: CASSTQGYEQYF.

This clone has just one count. The chain combines TRBV7-2 with TRBJ2-1; TRBD2 matches at 7 bases. J lost 9 bases, V lost 3 bases, and 14 bases had no gene match. The CDR3 loop spans 16 amino acids. Germline V CDR1 and CDR2: SGHTA, FQGNSA. The CDR3 DNA sequence: TGTGCCAGCAGCTTGATGGGACGGCAGGGCGGGGGTGAGCAGTTCTTC. As protein: CASSLMGRQGGGEQFF. Filled out from reference TRBV7-2 and TRBJ2-1, the complete variable domain reads GAGVSQSPSNKVTEKGKDVELRCDPISGHTALYWYRQSLGQGLEFLIYFQGNSAPDKSGLPSDRFSAERTGGSVSTLTIQRTQQEDSAVYLCASSLMGRQGGGEQFFGPGTRLTVL.

The rearrangement uses TRBV19 and TRBJ2-5; D is perhaps TRBD1 (6 bases). Germline loops: CDR1 LNHDA, CDR2 SQIVND (reference sequence). V lost 5 bases to trimming and J lost 4 bases, with 17 bases between them. This CDR3 comprises 15 residues. The CDR3 is CASSRQARGLETQYF. As DNA, the CDR3 is TGTGCCAGTAGTCGACAGGCGAGAGGCTTAGAGACCCAGTACTTC.